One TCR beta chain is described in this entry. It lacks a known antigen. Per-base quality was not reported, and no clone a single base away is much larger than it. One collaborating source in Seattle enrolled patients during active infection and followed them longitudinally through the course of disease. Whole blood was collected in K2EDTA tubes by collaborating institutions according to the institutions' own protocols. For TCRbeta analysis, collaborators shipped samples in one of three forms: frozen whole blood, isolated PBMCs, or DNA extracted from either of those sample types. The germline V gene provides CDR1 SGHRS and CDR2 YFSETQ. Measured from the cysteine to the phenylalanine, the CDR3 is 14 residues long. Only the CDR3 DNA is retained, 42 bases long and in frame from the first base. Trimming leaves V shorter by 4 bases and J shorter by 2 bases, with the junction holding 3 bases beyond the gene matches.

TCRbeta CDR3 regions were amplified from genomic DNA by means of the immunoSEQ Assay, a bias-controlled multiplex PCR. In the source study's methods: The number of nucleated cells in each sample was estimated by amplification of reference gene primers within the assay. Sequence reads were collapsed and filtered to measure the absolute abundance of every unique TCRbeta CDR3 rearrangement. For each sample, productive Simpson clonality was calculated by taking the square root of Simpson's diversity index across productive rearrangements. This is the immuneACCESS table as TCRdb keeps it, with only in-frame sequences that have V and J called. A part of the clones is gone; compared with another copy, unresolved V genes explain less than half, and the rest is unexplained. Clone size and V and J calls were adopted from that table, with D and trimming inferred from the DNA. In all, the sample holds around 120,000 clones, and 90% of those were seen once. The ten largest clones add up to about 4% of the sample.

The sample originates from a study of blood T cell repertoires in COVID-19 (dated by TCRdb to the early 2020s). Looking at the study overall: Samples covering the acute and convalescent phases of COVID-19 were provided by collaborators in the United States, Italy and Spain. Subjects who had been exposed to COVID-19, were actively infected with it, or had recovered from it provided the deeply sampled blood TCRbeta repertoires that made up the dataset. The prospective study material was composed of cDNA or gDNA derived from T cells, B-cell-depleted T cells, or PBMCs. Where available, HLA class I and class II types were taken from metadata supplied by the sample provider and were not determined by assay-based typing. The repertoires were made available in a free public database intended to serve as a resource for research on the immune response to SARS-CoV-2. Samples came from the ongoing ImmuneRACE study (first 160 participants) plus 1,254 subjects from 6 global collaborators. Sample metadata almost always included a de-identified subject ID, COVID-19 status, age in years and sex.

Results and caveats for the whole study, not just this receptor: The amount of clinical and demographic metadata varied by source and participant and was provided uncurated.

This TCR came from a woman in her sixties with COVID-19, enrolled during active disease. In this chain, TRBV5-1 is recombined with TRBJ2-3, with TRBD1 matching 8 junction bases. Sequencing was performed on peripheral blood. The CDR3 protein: CASSLRGLTDTQYF. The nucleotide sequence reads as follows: TGCGCCAGCAGCCTCAGGGGGCTCACAGATACGCAGTATTTT.